This entry features one TCR beta chain sequence. The antigen is unknown. Germline CDR1 SGHRS, CDR2 YFSETQ. The CDR3 has 16 residues. Trimming at V came to 4 bases and at J to 5 bases, leaving 11 bases not matched to a gene. The entry originates in a study of cytomegalovirus exposure and HLA in healthy donors. Study-wide results and limits: In a later analysis, several top co-occurrence clusters appeared linked to parvovirus B19, influenza, CMV and Epstein-Barr virus. A later analysis found most CMV-associated TCR beta chains apparently HLA-restricted. Being productive about 90% or about 30% of the time was typical of most TCR beta V segments in an earlier analysis.

Despite likely unrecorded immune exposures, the donors were nominally healthy at the time of sampling. Vbeta (60) and Jbeta (13) primers were used in the PCR. The method was immunoSEQ multiplex PCR; TCRdb's version includes in-frame clones alone and lacks a portion of them. The top ten clones hold approximately 4% of a sample with approximately 150,000 clones, roughly 80% of them seen once. This clonotype was sampled from a woman in her forties in good health and CMV-seropositive. J is TRBJ2-3 and V is TRBV5-1; 9 bases align to TRBD1. Sequenced sample: PBMCs. The CDR3 region has the DNA TGCGCCAGCAGCGTGGGGGACAGGGTCCTGGGAGATACGCAGTATTTT. It is translated as CASSVGDRVLGDTQYF.